These 29 T cell receptor beta chains originate from one sample sequenced in a study of cytomegalovirus exposure and HLA in healthy donors. Clones were read by immunoSEQ multiplex PCR, and TCRdb kept only the in-frame ones, dropping some. The table includes some 63,000 clones, roughly 90% detected once. Specimen: PBMCs. Every receptor here comes from a woman younger than 35 in good health and CMV-seronegative.

The chain employs TRBV18 and TRBJ2-1; weak D call: TRBD2 (7 bases). Germline CDR1 KGHSH, CDR2 LQKENI. V lost 1 base to trimming and J lost 5 bases, with 12 bases between them. The CDR3 is 15 residues long. CDR3: CASSPQGGTHNEQFF. CDR3 DNA sequence: TGTGCCAGCTCACCACAGGGGGGGACTCACAATGAGCAGTTCTTC.

This chain connects TRBV4-1 to TRBJ2-7; 10 nucleotides agree with TRBD2. Germline V gene data show CDR1 as MGHRA and CDR2 as YSYEKL. The V gene end was trimmed by 4 bases and the J gene end by 4 bases; junction bases not matched to a gene: 10. The CDR3 has 16 amino acids. CDR3 loop: CASSRSRLAGEYEQYF. CDR3 nucleotide sequence: TGCGCCAGCAGCCGCTCCCGCCTAGCGGGGGAATACGAGCAGTACTTC.

The rearrangement joins TRBV5-4 to TRBJ1-4; no reliable D call. Germline V lookup: CDR1 SGHNT, CDR2 YYREEE (reference sequence). The ends were cut back, 0 bases at V and 0 bases at J, with 9 bases in the middle. The CDR3 is 16 residues long. The CDR3 nucleotides read TGTGCCAGCAGCTTGGGGCACATTCCAACTAATGAAAAACTGTTTTTT. This codes for CASSLGHIPTNEKLFF.

This rearrangement joins TRBV15 to TRBJ2-5, with 9 nucleotides matching TRBD2. CDR1 and CDR2 (germline): LNHNV, YYDKDF (reference sequence). There are 16 residues in the CDR3. Trimming took 1 base from V and 5 from J; bases not matched to a gene: 8. The CDR3 DNA is TGTGCCACCAGCAGAGGACTAGCGGAAGGGGGGGAGACCCAGTACTTC. Its protein is CATSRGLAEGGETQYF.

This chain joins TRBV5-1 and TRBJ1-4; D remains unclear. Germline V gene sequence: CDR1 SGHRS, CDR2 YFSETQ. V was clipped by 4 bases and J by 0 bases, with 10 bases between them. The CDR3 runs to 15 residues. The CDR3 DNA is TGCGCCAGCAGCGACCCTCGGGCAACTAATGAAAAACTGTTTTTT. Translating it yields CASSDPRATNEKLFF.

This clone was observed once. This chain links TRBV5-1 with TRBJ2-1, with 9 bases aligning to TRBD2. CDR3 length equals 18 residues. The junction had 13 bases not matched to a gene; V was cut back by 6 bases and J by 0 bases. CDR1 is SGHRS, CDR2 YFSETQ, per germline. CDR3 residues: CASKHPASGRYSYNEQFF. CDR3 in DNA: TGCGCCAGCAAACACCCCGCCAGCGGGAGGTACTCCTACAATGAGCAGTTCTTC. Filled out from reference TRBV5-1 and TRBJ2-1, the complete variable domain reads KAGVTQTPRYLIKTRGQQVTLSCSPISGHRSVSWYQQTPGQGLQFLFEYFSETQRNKGNFPGRFSGRQFSNSRSEMNVSTLELGDSALYLCASKHPASGRYSYNEQFFGPGTRLTVL.

V and J are TRBV28 and TRBJ2-3; 9 nucleotides agree with TRBD2. Germline CDR1 is MDHEN and CDR2 is SYDVKM. CDR3 length: 15 residues. V gave up 4 bases and J gave up 6 bases; unmatched junction bases: 8. The CDR3 reads CASSSLGLAGDTQYF. In nucleotides, the CDR3 is TGTGCCAGCAGTTCGCTCGGGCTAGCGGGGGATACGCAGTATTTT.

CDR3 amino acids: CASSDLTGIQETQYF. In DNA, the CDR3 is TGTGCCAGTAGCGACTTGACAGGAATCCAAGAGACCCAGTACTTC. The chain joins TRBV19 to TRBJ2-5, with D possibly being TRBD1 (6 bases). Trimming pared 6 bases from V and 1 base from J, leaving 15 bases between. The germline gives CDR1 LNHDA, CDR2 SQIVND (reference sequence). The CDR3 has 15 residues.

The rearrangement joins TRBV5-4 to TRBJ2-1; 8 bases align to TRBD2. The CDR3 runs to 19 residues. Germline values: CDR1 SGHNT, CDR2 YYREEE (reference sequence). Trimming took 3 bases from V and 1 from J; bases not matched to a gene: 15. As DNA, the CDR3 is TGTGCCAGCAGCTCCCCCCCGCGTCTAGCGGGCGAGTCCTACAATGAGCAGTTCTTC. Protein: CASSSPPRLAGESYNEQFF.

The CDR3 DNA reads as TGTGCCAGCAGCCCCTCGGGTCTCGACACAGATACGCAGTATTTT. This codes for CASSPSGLDTDTQYF. The V and J genes are TRBV9 and TRBJ2-3; D is unclear. The CDR3 has 15 amino acids. Germline V gives CDR1 SGDLS, CDR2 YYNGEE. The V gene lost 4 bases and the J gene lost 2 bases, with 14 bases spanning the gap.

The chain links TRBV15 to TRBJ2-1; 8 bases map to TRBD2. V lost 4 bases and J lost 4; bases outside the gene matches: 6. Germline values: CDR1 LNHNV, CDR2 YYDKDF (reference sequence). This CDR3 has 15 residues. CDR3 in DNA: TGTGCCACCAGCATAAAACGGGAGGGTTACAATGAGCAGTTCTTC. Its translation: CATSIKREGYNEQFF.

CDR3 amino acids: CASSEWARGKGDTIYF. CDR3 DNA sequence: TGTGCCAGCAGTGAATGGGCCAGGGGGAAAGGTGACACCATATATTTT. The chain recombines TRBV6-1 with TRBJ1-3, with TRBD1 matching over 7 bases. This CDR3 has 16 amino acids. Trimming removed 2 bases from V and 8 bases from J; junction bases left unmatched: 12. CDR1 and CDR2 (germline): MNHNS, SASEGT.

The chain employs TRBV5-1 and TRBJ2-7, with 7 bases that match TRBD2. Germline V lookup: CDR1 SGHRS, CDR2 YFSETQ. Unmatched junction bases numbered 6, after V lost 1 base and J lost 5 bases. This CDR3 has 14 amino acids. CDR3 DNA sequence: TGCGCCAGCAGCTTGATGCGGGGGTCCAACGAGCAGTACTTC. It codes for CASSLMRGSNEQYF.

The chain has TRBV6-5 and TRBJ1-4, with TRBD1 matching 9 bases. J gave up 8 bases and V 5 bases, and 9 bases lay outside the gene matches. The CDR3 consists of 15 residues. The V gene's germline CDR1 is MNHEY and CDR2 SVGAGI. The CDR3 region is CASSQPRTGVEKLFF. The DNA for the CDR3 is TGTGCCAGCAGTCAGCCGAGGACAGGGGTCGAAAAACTGTTTTTT.

The chain joins TRBV7-9 to TRBJ2-3; TRBD2 agrees at 13 bases. The CDR3 contains 16 residues. Unmatched junction bases numbered 2, after V lost 4 bases and J lost 1 base. Looked up from germline, CDR1 is SEHNR and CDR2 is FQNEAQ (reference sequence). The CDR3 DNA is TGTGCCAGCAGCTCTGGGACTAGCGGGGGCACAGATACGCAGTATTTT. Translation gives CASSSGTSGGTDTQYF. Combining the CDR3 with reference TRBV7-9 and TRBJ2-3 gives the whole variable domain DTGVSQNPRHKITKRGQNVTFRCDPISEHNRLYWYRQTLGQGPEFLTYFQNEAQLEKSRLLSDRFSAERPKGSFSTLEIQRTEQGDSAMYLCASSSGTSGGTDTQYFGPGTRLTVL.

The V gene is TRBV11-2, the J gene TRBJ2-7; 10 nucleotides line up with TRBD2. The CDR3 has 17 amino acids. In germline, CDR1 is SGHAT, CDR2 FQNNGV. The V gene end was trimmed by 5 bases and the J gene end by 0 bases; junction bases not matched to a gene: 10. The CDR3 loop is CASSPKGLALLSYEQYF. The DNA for the CDR3 is TGTGCCAGCAGCCCCAAGGGACTAGCGCTACTCTCCTACGAGCAGTACTTC.

The chain is built from TRBV10-3 and TRBJ2-3; tentatively, D is TRBD1 (5 bases). In germline, CDR1 is ENHRY, CDR2 SYGVKD. V shed 1 base and J shed 2 bases, with 13 bases lying between them. The CDR3 is 16 residues long. CDR3 in amino acids: CAISELNDRLTDTQYF. CDR3 coding DNA: TGTGCCATCAGTGAGTTGAACGACAGACTCACAGATACGCAGTATTTT.

This clone occurred a few times. The chain joins TRBV30 to TRBJ2-7; TRBD1 might be the D (5 bases). Germline CDR1 reads GTSNPN; CDR2 reads SVGIG (reference sequence). Trimming stripped 1 base from V and 5 bases from J, with 6 bases between. The CDR3 consists of 11 residues. The CDR3 reads CAWSDRNEQYF. In DNA, the CDR3 is TGTGCCTGGAGTGACAGGAACGAGCAGTACTTC.

The chain links TRBV6-5 to TRBJ1-3; no clear D gene. Germline values: CDR1 MNHEY, CDR2 SVGAGI. V was trimmed by 5 bases and J by 0 bases, leaving 5 bases between them. This CDR3 contains 13 residues. CDR3 nucleotide sequence: TGTGCCAGCAGTACTGACTCTGGAAACACCATATATTTT. It specifies CASSTDSGNTIYF.

This chain uses TRBV2 with TRBJ2-2; the match to TRBD1 covers 9 bases. V dropped 6 bases and J dropped 7; count of bases not matched to a gene: 6. The germline V gene has CDR1 SNHLY and CDR2 FYNNEI. The CDR3 is made up of 14 amino acids. This CDR3 reads CASSRDRAGGELFF. Written as DNA, the CDR3 is TGTGCCAGCAGCCGGGACAGGGCGGGCGGGGAGCTGTTTTTT.

This rearrangement joins TRBV4-2 to TRBJ2-4, with a tentative D call TRBD2 (6 bases). Trimming took 4 bases from V and 1 from J, leaving 14 bases between them. CDR3 length: 16 residues. The germline CDR1 and CDR2 sequences are LGHNA and YNFKEQ. CDR3 in amino acids: CASSPLAGRAKNIQYF. DNA of the CDR3: TGTGCCAGCAGCCCTCTCGCAGGGAGGGCCAAAAACATTCAGTACTTC.

In its sample, this clone was seen a few times. This chain connects TRBV30 to TRBJ2-7, with TRBD2 matching over 9 bases. The CDR3 consists of 14 residues. Per the germline V gene, CDR1 is GTSNPN and CDR2 is SVGIG (reference sequence). V shed 7 bases and J 4 bases; nucleotides not matched to a gene: 11. CDR3 residues: CASSQGSGRYEQYF. DNA of the CDR3: TGTGCCTCCTCCCAGGGCAGCGGGAGGTACGAGCAGTACTTC.

The chain combines TRBV6-5 with TRBJ2-3; 8 positions match TRBD1. In germline, CDR1 is MNHEY, CDR2 SVGAGI. With 6 bases clipped from V and 6 bases from J, the junction kept 8 bases outside the gene matches. The CDR3 totals 14 residues. CDR3 in amino acids: CASRLGQGSDTQYF. CDR3 DNA: TGTGCCAGCAGACTCGGACAGGGTAGCGATACGCAGTATTTT.

This sequence joins TRBV19 and TRBJ1-2; TRBD1 aligns across 8 bases. Germline assignment: CDR1 LNHDA and CDR2 SQIVND (reference sequence). The V and J ends lost 2 bases and 7 bases, in that order; junction bases with no gene match: 3. The CDR3 is made up of 13 amino acids. CDR3 residues: CASSILQGVGYTF. In DNA, the CDR3 is TGTGCCAGTAGTATATTACAGGGGGTTGGCTACACCTTC.

For the CDR3, the DNA is TGTGCCAGCAGCGTTGGGCAGGGAGGCTATGGCTACACCTTC. Its translation is CASSVGQGGYGYTF. The chain employs TRBV6-5 and TRBJ1-2; possibly TRBD1 for D (5 bases). The CDR3 sequence is 14 residues long. The ends were cut back, 6 bases at V and 4 bases at J, with 15 bases in the middle. CDR1 MNHEY and CDR2 SVGAGI come from the germline V gene.

The V call is TRBV5-1, the J call TRBJ2-1; TRBD1 is a possible D gene (5 bases). CDR1 and CDR2 (germline): SGHRS, YFSETQ. This CDR3 has 17 amino acids. V gave up 1 base and J gave up 0 bases, with 14 bases separating them. CDR3 region: CASSLLPRVSSYNEQFF. DNA for the CDR3: TGCGCCAGCAGCTTGCTTCCCAGGGTCTCCTCCTACAATGAGCAGTTCTTC.

This clone appeared once. This chain joins TRBV5-1 and TRBJ2-1; 11 bases agree with TRBD2. The germline V gene has CDR1 SGHRS and CDR2 YFSETQ. The trim removed 4 bases at V and 4 bases at J, leaving 7 bases unmatched. The CDR3 totals 16 residues. DNA of the CDR3: TGCGCCAGCAGCCTTATGACTAGCGGGGCATACAATGAGCAGTTCTTC. Protein: CASSLMTSGAYNEQFF.

V usage is TRBV2 and J usage is TRBJ2-1, with 7 bases matching TRBD2. Germline V gives CDR1 SNHLY, CDR2 FYNNEI. After removal of 6 bases from V and 0 bases from J, the junction contained 2 bases not matched to a gene. CDR3 size: 14 residues. The CDR3 is CASSRTSSYNEQFF. The CDR3 coding sequence is TGTGCCAGCAGCCGGACTAGCTCCTACAATGAGCAGTTCTTC.

V usage is TRBV2 and J usage is TRBJ1-3; a possible D gene is TRBD1 (5 bases). Germline V gene lookup returns CDR1 SNHLY and CDR2 FYNNEI. CDR3 length: 18 amino acids. V was cut by 0 bases and J by 0 bases, with 15 bases left in between. This chain's CDR3 is CASSEALDDSVSGNTIYF. The CDR3 region has the DNA TGTGCCAGCAGTGAAGCGCTTGACGACAGCGTCTCTGGAAACACCATATATTTT.